This TCR beta chain came from a study of blood T cell repertoires in COVID-19. About the research overall: PBMCs, B-cell-depleted T cells, or T cells provided the cDNA or gDNA that made up the material.

Per the original data handling: Amplification of reference gene primers provided the estimated nucleated cell counts. Data came from immunoSEQ multiplex PCR; TCRdb stores just in-frame clones and leaves some out. V, J and clone size derive from that table, while D and trimming were established from the DNA sequence. There are about 210,000 clones in the sample; 65% to 90% occur only once, and just under 9% lies in the top ten. Assignments of participants to cohorts depended upon their own reported clinical history. The germline gives CDR1 MGHRA, CDR2 YSYEKL. The V end was cut by 1 base, the J end by 0 bases, with 16 bases between. The length of the CDR3 is 18 residues.

This receptor was identified in a woman aged 50 to 60 with acute COVID-19. The sequenced sample was PBMCs or T cells enriched from blood (not recorded which). V is TRBV4-1 and J is TRBJ2-1, with TRBD2 as a possible D gene (5 bases). As DNA, the CDR3 is TGCGCCAGCAGCCAAGTTGCGTTGGCGGGCAGCTCCTACAATGAGCAGTTCTTC. Encoded protein: CASSQVALAGSSYNEQFF.